This record covers a single T cell receptor beta chain. This entry is derived from a study of blood T cell repertoires in COVID-19. TCRdb's copy holds only in-frame clones and misses some; the assay was immunoSEQ multiplex PCR. Of under 35,000 clones in the sample, around 89% were seen once. The length of the CDR3 is 17 residues. V was trimmed by 3 bases and J by 9 bases, leaving 28 bases between them. CDR1 and CDR2 from the germline V gene are GTSNPN and SVGIG (reference sequence). J is TRBJ2-3 and V is TRBV30, with D tentatively TRBD1 (6 bases). Sequenced: peripheral blood. The receptor was isolated from a human donor in a cohort sampled during active COVID-19. The CDR3 region is CAWRAHTGTLIPETQYF. CDR3 sequence (DNA): TGTGCCTGGAGGGCTCACACCGGGACATTGATTCCGGAAACGCAGTATTTT.